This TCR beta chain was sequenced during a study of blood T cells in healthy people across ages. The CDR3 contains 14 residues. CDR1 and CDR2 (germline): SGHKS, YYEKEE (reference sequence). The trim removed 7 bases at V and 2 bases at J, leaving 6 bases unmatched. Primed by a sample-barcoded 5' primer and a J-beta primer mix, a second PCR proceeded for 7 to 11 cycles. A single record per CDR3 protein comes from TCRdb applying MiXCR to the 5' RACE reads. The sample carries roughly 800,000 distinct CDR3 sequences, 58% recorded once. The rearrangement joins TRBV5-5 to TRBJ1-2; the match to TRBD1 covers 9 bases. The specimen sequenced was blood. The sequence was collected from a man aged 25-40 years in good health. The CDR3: CASGLGQGNYGYTF. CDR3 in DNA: TGTGCCAGCGGCCTGGGACAGGGAAACTATGGCTACACCTTC.